This T cell receptor beta chain was found in a study of control samples from healthy donors and cancer patients. Sequencing was performed with immunoSEQ multiplex PCR; in TCRdb, only in-frame clones are kept and a portion is missing. This sample has roughly 86,000 clones; 85% to 95% occur once, and the top ten carry over 1.3%. V lost 4 bases to trimming and J lost 1 base, with 13 bases between them. The CDR3 is made up of 15 amino acids. Germline CDR1 LGHDT, CDR2 YNNKEL (reference sequence). This clonotype was sampled from a woman in her 30s in good health. The chain uses TRBV3-1 (or the pseudogene TRBV3-2) and TRBJ1-1, with D possibly being TRBD1 (6 bases). The sequenced sample consisted of blood. The CDR3 DNA follows: TGTGCCAGCAGCCCCATGGACAGCCCGAACACTGAAGCTTTCTTT. This translates into CASSPMDSPNTEAFF.